Below, one T cell receptor beta chain is given with its context. This CDR3 has 14 residues. Germline loops: CDR1 SGDLS, CDR2 YYNGEE. The V gene end was trimmed by 6 bases and the J gene end by 8 bases; junction bases not matched to a gene: 11. In the original analysis: Amplification from reference gene primers served as the basis for estimated nucleated cell counts. Using immunoSEQ multiplex PCR, the repertoire was profiled, and TCRdb retains in-frame clones only, with some absent. Clone size and V and J calls were adopted from that table, with D and trimming inferred from the DNA. The sample carries 80,000 to 100,000 clones, about 84% recorded once. The record originates from a study of blood T cell repertoires in COVID-19. Study-wide background: Researchers got acute and convalescent COVID-19 samples from the United States, Italy and Spain. T cells, B-cell-depleted T cells, or PBMCs provided the cDNA or gDNA that served as material.

The sequencing sample was made of peripheral blood. This receptor was identified in a man between 60 and 75 years old with acute or convalescent COVID-19. The chain carries TRBV9 and TRBJ1-1, with 9 bases aligning to TRBD1. The CDR3 here is CASNQSPGQGEAFF. CDR3 in DNA: TGTGCCAGCAACCAAAGCCCGGGACAGGGAGAAGCTTTCTTT.